One sample yielded the 12 T cell receptor beta chains listed below, sequenced in a study of early T cells in non-severe SARS-CoV-2 infection. Each CDR3 protein gets one entry after TCRdb re-called the 5' RACE reads with MiXCR. The sample has 70,000 or so distinct CDR3 sequences, approximately 4.5% seen once. The specimen was whole blood, collected at baseline. The receptors here all came from an adult who was a healthcare worker with PCR-confirmed SARS-CoV-2 infection or an uninfected control (not recorded which). The donor label of this sample is uncertain.

This clonotype was found many times. CDR3 nucleotides: TGTGCCAGCAGTGTCACAGGGAACCAGCCCCAGCATTTT. Protein product: CASSVTGNQPQHF. The chain combines TRBV28 with TRBJ1-5; weak D call: TRBD1 (6 bases). Per germline, CDR1 MDHEN and CDR2 SYDVKM. Trimming stripped 5 bases from V and 7 bases from J, with 12 bases between. The CDR3 covers 13 residues.

Comments on this clonotype: One end of the junction is discordant with germline, which a read error may explain. The gene calls are TRBV15 and TRBJ1-1; 8 bases agree with TRBD1. Germline V gene lookup returns CDR1 LNHNV and CDR2 YYDKDF (reference sequence). The CDR3 has 12 residues. CDR3 sequence: CATSRQGAEVFF. The CDR3 DNA follows: TGTGCCACCAGCAGACAGGGGGCTGAAGTTTTCTTT.

This clonotype was recorded many times. The chain has TRBV6-1 and TRBJ1-1; no clear D. Per the germline V gene, CDR1 is MNHNS and CDR2 is SASEGT. The CDR3 length is 12 residues. With 6 bases removed from V and 2 bases from J, the gap between germline ends came to 7 bases. The chain's CDR3 is CASREHNTEAFF. CDR3 in DNA: TGTGCCAGCAGGGAGCATAACACTGAAGCTTTCTTT.

V gene TRBV4-3 combines with J gene TRBJ1-3, with D possibly TRBD1 on 5 matching bases. V was shortened by 5 bases and J by 3 bases, with 14 bases between the two germline ends. This CDR3 spans 15 amino acids. Germline V gene data show CDR1 as LGHNA and CDR2 as YSLEER. The CDR3 here is CASSERQGYGNTIYF. DNA of the CDR3: TGCGCCAGCAGCGAGCGTCAGGGATATGGAAACACCATATATTTT.

This chain joins TRBV29-1 and TRBJ1-2; no firm D call. Germline lookup yields CDR1 SQVTM and CDR2 ANQGSEA. The CDR3 length is 16 residues. The V end lost 1 base, the J end lost 1 base, and 16 bases lay between the germline ends. As DNA, the CDR3 is TGCAGCGTTGAAGGTGGAAGGCAGGCTCTTAACTATGGCTACACCTTC. Its translation: CSVEGGRQALNYGYTF.

The rearrangement joins TRBV19 to TRBJ2-2, with D uncertain. The CDR3 is 14 amino acids. Germline CDR1 LNHDA, CDR2 SQIVND (reference sequence). The V end lost 9 bases, the J end lost 3 bases, and 14 bases lay between the germline ends. The CDR3 loop reads CASLPQLYTGELFF. The DNA for the CDR3 is TGTGCCAGCCTCCCTCAGCTCTACACCGGGGAGCTGTTTTTT.

This clonotype was seen many times. The chain carries TRBV11-3 and TRBJ2-7, with D perhaps TRBD1 (5 bases). CDR3 length equals 14 residues. Trimming pared 5 bases from V and 3 bases from J, leaving 14 bases between. Germline V gene sequence: CDR1 SGHNT, CDR2 YENEEA. CDR3 sequence (DNA): TGTGCCAGCAGCCAAGGACATCCCTTCTACGAGCAGTACTTC. Encoded protein: CASSQGHPFYEQYF.

A remark on this clonotype: A much more abundant neighbour one base away suggests this may be a read error. The chain has TRBV12-3 or TRBV12-4 and TRBJ2-7; D uncertain. The CDR3 is 12 amino acids. CDR3 sequence: CASMIGWNEQCF. The CDR3 nucleotides read TGTGCCAGCATGATAGGGTGGAACGAGCAGTGCTTC.

This clonotype was counted ten times or more. V is TRBV20-1 and J is TRBJ1-5; 7 bases align to TRBD1. The CDR3 has 15 amino acids. V shed 3 bases and J 6 bases; nucleotides not matched to a gene: 11. Looked up from germline, CDR1 is DFQATT and CDR2 is SNEGSKA (reference sequence). Here the CDR3 reads CSASPYQGGSQPQHF. The CDR3 DNA sequence: TGCAGTGCTAGCCCCTATCAGGGGGGAAGTCAGCCCCAGCATTTT.

This clonotype was counted a few times. Here the CDR3 DNA reads TGTGCCAGCAGCGTATGGTGGGCCGCAGAAAAACTGTTTTTT. It specifies CASSVWWAAEKLFF. The rearrangement uses TRBV9 and TRBJ1-4; D unclear. This CDR3 has 14 amino acids. Trimming pared 1 base from V and 8 bases from J, leaving 12 bases between. Germline V gene lookup returns CDR1 SGDLS and CDR2 YYNGEE.

This clonotype was found many times. The rearrangement joins TRBV11-3 to TRBJ2-1, with a tentative D call TRBD1 (5 bases). This CDR3 is 14 amino acids long. Germline CDR1 is SGHNT and CDR2 is YENEEA. The V end lost 5 bases, the J end lost 5 bases, and 13 bases lay between the germline ends. The CDR3 region is CASSTPPGNNEQFF. The DNA for the CDR3 is TGTGCCAGCAGCACCCCACCAGGGAACAATGAGCAGTTCTTC.

This clonotype was picked up many times. The chain has TRBV20-1 and TRBJ2-1, with 8 bases matching TRBD2. The CDR3 contains 14 residues. CDR1 DFQATT and CDR2 SNEGSKA come from the germline V gene (reference sequence). V lost 3 bases, J lost 4 bases, and 5 bases stayed unmatched. The CDR3 sequence: CSASPGGAYNEQFF. In DNA, the CDR3 is TGCAGTGCTAGTCCCGGGGGGGCGTACAATGAGCAGTTCTTC.